This T cell receptor (beta chain) was captured by sequencing in a study of lymphopenia after photon versus proton radiotherapy. Study-wide results and caveats: Post-nadir TCR diversity decline inversely tracked overall survival among those who died.

Clones were read by immunoSEQ multiplex PCR, and TCRdb kept only the in-frame ones, dropping some. The data contain around 6,000 clones, roughly 90% of them singletons. About this clone: Its antigen remains unidentified.

The CDR3 is 15 residues long. With V trimmed by 5 bases and J by 5 bases, 11 bases remained unmatched. Germline V gives CDR1 SGHAT, CDR2 FQNNGV. The chain uses TRBV11-2 and TRBJ1-1, with 7 bases aligning to TRBD1. This receptor was taken from a man in his 60s with cholangiocarcinoma. This material consisted of peripheral blood, taken from a patient treated with photon-based radiotherapy. The CDR3 region is CASSLQTGRGTEAFF. CDR3 in DNA: TGTGCCAGCAGCCTACAGACAGGGAGAGGTACTGAAGCTTTCTTT.